This entry is about one TCR beta chain. Its antigen is currently unknown. A read error may produce the germline difference seen at one junction end. Germline V gene lookup returns CDR1 ENHRY and CDR2 SYGVKD. The CDR3 spans 17 residues. These data come from a study of CD8+CD57+ T cells in acquired aplastic anemia. Overall study results and limits: About 30 was the count of CD8+ CDR3 sequences that patients shared with controls.

According to the study, genomic DNA was the template for TCR beta VDJ and CDR3 profiling. Using its own MiXCR run on the reads, TCRdb lists one record per CDR3 protein. The sample contains about 420,000 distinct CDR3 sequences, roughly 68% of which appear only once. This rearrangement joins TRBV10-3 to TRBJ2-5; 7 nucleotides align to TRBD2. The origin of this receptor is a human donor in good health, serving as a control. Sequencing was carried out using sorted CD4+, CD8+, or CD8+CD57+ T cells (not recorded which) from PBMCs. This chain's CDR3 is CAIRDSGCPMGQGTQYF. Written as DNA, the CDR3 is TGTGCCATCAGGGATAGCGGGTGCCCAATGGGCCAAGGGACCCAGTACTTC.